This TCR beta chain was observed in a study of blood T cells in healthy people across ages. As regards this clonotype: Its antigen is still unknown.

The study, taken as a whole, reports: Among long-lived donors, naive CD4+ cells were more numerous and diversity higher than in aged donors. It was held that the diversity estimates obtained from one million T cells were underestimates. Roughly linear declines in TCR beta diversity per million T cells occurred with age.

CDR1 and CDR2 from the germline V gene are ENHRY and SYGVKD. With 7 bases clipped from V and 5 bases from J, the junction kept 10 bases outside the gene matches. The length of the CDR3 is 14 residues. Sample-barcoded 5' priming and a J-beta primer mix drove a second PCR of about 7 to 12 cycles. Template switching added a 12-random-nucleotide identifier to every cDNA molecule. TCRdb re-called the 5' RACE reads through MiXCR, storing one row per CDR3 protein. The sample lists around 670,000 distinct CDR3 sequences; about 30% were seen once. Sequenced: blood. The chain joins TRBV10-3 to TRBJ1-1, with TRBD1 matching over 7 bases. The TCR was taken from a woman of 80 years or more in good health. Here the CDR3 DNA reads TGTGCCATCATTGCCGACAGGGCGGGGACTGAAGCTTTCTTT. It codes for CAIIADRAGTEAFF.